The clone carrying this TCR beta chain is a singleton in its sample. Everyone who took part was roughly 18 to 89 years old, and they came from some 23 US areas. Individuals in the exposed group had encountered a COVID-19 case within 2 weeks preceding study entry. In germline, CDR1 is SGHRS, CDR2 YFSETQ. J gave up 0 bases and V 0 bases, and 6 bases lay outside the gene matches. This CDR3 has 17 amino acids. This sample was included in a study of blood T cell repertoires in COVID-19. TCRdb's copy holds only in-frame clones and misses some; the assay was immunoSEQ multiplex PCR. The table includes about 350,000 clones, roughly 90% detected once.

Sequenced input: PBMCs or T cells enriched from blood (not recorded which). This sequence was found in a woman in her thirties who had been exposed to COVID-19. The J gene is TRBJ1-3, the V gene TRBV5-1, with 7 bases that match TRBD1. DNA for the CDR3: TGCGCCAGCAGCTTGGGTACGACAGGGTACTCTGGAAACACCATATATTTT. It translates to CASSLGTTGYSGNTIYF.